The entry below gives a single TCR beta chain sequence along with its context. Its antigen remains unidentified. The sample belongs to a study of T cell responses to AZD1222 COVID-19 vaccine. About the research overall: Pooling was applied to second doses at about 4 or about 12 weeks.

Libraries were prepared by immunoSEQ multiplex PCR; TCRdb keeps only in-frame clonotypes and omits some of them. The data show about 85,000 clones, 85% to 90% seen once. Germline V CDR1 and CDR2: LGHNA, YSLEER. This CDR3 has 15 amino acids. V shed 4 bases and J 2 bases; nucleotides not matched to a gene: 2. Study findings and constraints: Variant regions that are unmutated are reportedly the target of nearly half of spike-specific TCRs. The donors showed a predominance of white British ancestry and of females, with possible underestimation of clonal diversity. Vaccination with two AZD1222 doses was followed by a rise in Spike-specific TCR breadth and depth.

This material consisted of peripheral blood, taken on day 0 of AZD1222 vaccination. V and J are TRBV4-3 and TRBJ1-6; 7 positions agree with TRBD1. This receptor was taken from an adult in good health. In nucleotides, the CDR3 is TGCGCCAGCAGCCCCGGGACAGCCTATAATTCACCCCTCCACTTT. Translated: CASSPGTAYNSPLHF.